Listed below are T cell receptor beta chains from one sample, sequenced in a study of cytotoxic CD8 clonotypes in ibrutinib-treated CLL. Profiled with immunoSEQ multiplex PCR; TCRdb holds only in-frame clones, not every one. The table includes fewer than 400,000 clones, around 66% detected once. Specimen: PBMCs, collected after 36 months of ibrutinib treatment. These TCRs come from a human donor with chronic lymphocytic leukemia. The CDR3 runs from the conserved cysteine through the conserved F or W. The D gene is left open where the match is weak. Some rows mark clone size as missing; the rest say once, few, many or name a class of expanded clone.

TRBV6-1	-	-	TRBJ1-5	CASSDFGVQPQHF	TGTGCCAGCAGTGATTTCGGGGTTCAGCCCCAGCATTTT
TRBV10-3	TRBD1	-	TRBJ2-7	CAISAGTEGYEQYF	TGTGCCATTTCCGCCGGGACAGAGGGTTACGAGCAGTACTTC
TRBV27	-	-	TRBJ2-7	CASSLSSRHSYEQYF	TGTGCCAGCAGTTTATCAAGCAGACACTCCTACGAGCAGTACTTC
TRBV4-3	-	-	TRBJ1-5	CASSQDFRGNQPQHF	TGCGCCAGCAGCCAAGATTTCAGGGGAAATCAGCCCCAGCATTTT
TRBV7-6	-	-	TRBJ2-5	CASSRTGFLETQYF	TGTGCCAGCAGCCGGACTGGTTTCTTGGAGACCCAGTACTTC
TRBV6-5	-	-	TRBJ1-3	CASSYGGSGNTIYF	TGTGCCAGCAGTTATGGGGGGTCTGGAAACACCATATATTTT
TRBV4-1	-	few	TRBJ2-7	CASSQDARYEQYF	TGCGCCAGCAGCCAAGATGCTAGGTACGAGCAGTACTTC
TRBV2	TRBD1	-	TRBJ1-2	CASSTQTGPEGYTF	TGTGCCAGCAGTACCCAGACAGGGCCAGAGGGCTACACCTTC
TRBV9	-	-	TRBJ2-1	CASSDWGLNEQFF	TGTGCCAGCAGCGATTGGGGCCTCAATGAGCAGTTCTTC
TRBV7-6	TRBD2	-	TRBJ2-3	CASSFGTSGGADTQYF	TGTGCCAGCAGCTTCGGGACTAGCGGGGGGGCAGATACGCAGTATTTT